These 21 T cell receptor beta chains share one sample of origin, sequenced in a study of CD8 T cells in Susac syndrome. Reverse transcription of about 0.45 to 1 ug RNA was carried out with random hexamers. MiXCR, applied by TCRdb to the immunoSEQ multiplex PCR reads, yields one record per CDR3 protein. This table has over 95,000 distinct CDR3 sequences, roughly 91% appearing once. The sample taken for sequencing was CD4+ T cells from PBMCs. Every receptor here comes from a human donor in good health.

CDR3 DNA: TGTGCCAGCAGTTTATTGGGACAGGGCTACGAGCAGTACTTC. It codes for CASSLLGQGYEQYF. This chain joins TRBV27 and TRBJ2-7; 9 positions agree with TRBD1. Germline V gene lookup returns CDR1 MNHEY and CDR2 SMNVEV (reference sequence). The junction had 1 base not matched to a gene; V was cut back by 1 base and J by 3 bases. The CDR3 is 14 residues long.

The chain couples TRBV29-1 to TRBJ2-3, with 8 bases that match TRBD2. The germline CDR1 and CDR2 sequences are SQVTM and ANQGSEA. The CDR3 loop spans 13 amino acids. V was clipped by 4 bases and J by 4 bases; unmatched bases: 4. Here the CDR3 reads CSVVSGSADTQYF. CDR3 DNA sequence: TGCAGCGTTGTCAGCGGGAGCGCAGATACGCAGTATTTT.

This clonotype was seen only a few times. The CDR3, as DNA: TGCAGCGCTTCTACAGGGACAGCCTACGAGCAGTACTTC. It specifies CSASTGTAYEQYF. This chain connects TRBV29-1 to TRBJ2-7; 7 bases align to TRBD1. V trimming: 7 bases; J trimming: 2 bases; junction bases outside the gene matches: 8. CDR1 is SQVTM, CDR2 ANQGSEA, per germline. The CDR3 loop spans 13 amino acids.

The chain recombines TRBV15 with TRBJ2-1; possible D gene TRBD2, 5 bases. CDR1 LNHNV and CDR2 YYDKDF come from the germline V gene (reference sequence). This CDR3 is 14 amino acids long. Deletions cut 0 bases from V and 7 bases from J, with 10 bases between. CDR3 bases: TGTGCCACCAGCAGAGACCCCACGGGGAATGAGCAGTTCTTC. This encodes CATSRDPTGNEQFF. The variable domain in full, completed from reference TRBV15 and TRBJ2-1, reads DAMVIQNPRYQVTQFGKPVTLSCSQTLNHNVMYWYQQKSSQAPKLLFHYYDKDFNNEADTPDNFQSRRPNTSFCFLDIRSPGLGDTAMYLCATSRDPTGNEQFFGPGTRLTVL.

The chain couples TRBV12-3 or TRBV12-4 to TRBJ1-3; 9 nucleotides line up with TRBD1. The CDR3 loop spans 17 amino acids. V lost 4 bases to trimming and J lost 0 bases; unmatched junction nucleotides: 7. The CDR3 is CASSSPQGATSGNTIYF. The DNA of the CDR3 is TGTGCCAGCAGTTCCCCACAGGGGGCTACCTCTGGAAACACCATATATTTT.

This clonotype turned up a few times. This chain links TRBV6-6 with TRBJ2-7, with 7 bases aligning to TRBD2. CDR1 MNHNY and CDR2 SVGAGI come from the germline V gene (reference sequence). V shed 6 bases, J shed 7 bases, and the junction held 3 bases outside the gene matches. CDR3 size: 11 residues. In nucleotides, the CDR3 is TGTGCCAGCAGGCTGGGGGGGGAGCAGTACTTC. This codes for CASRLGGEQYF.

The chain combines TRBV7-9 with TRBJ1-5; D is unclear. Germline V gene data show CDR1 as SEHNR and CDR2 as FQNEAQ (reference sequence). V shed 8 bases and J shed 0 bases, with 8 bases lying between them. This CDR3 is 13 amino acids long. The CDR3 is CASGVYSNQPQHF. CDR3 nucleotide sequence: TGTGCCAGCGGGGTTTATAGCAATCAGCCCCAGCATTTT.

The chain combines TRBV5-1 with TRBJ2-4; D ambiguous. V was cut by 0 bases and J by 0 bases, with 7 bases left in between. Germline values: CDR1 SGHRS, CDR2 YFSETQ. The CDR3 length is 15 residues. The CDR3 region has the DNA TGCGCCAGCAGCTTGGACGCACCAGCCAAAAACATTCAGTACTTC. It is translated as CASSLDAPAKNIQYF.

V usage is TRBV7-9 and J usage is TRBJ2-5; D perhaps matches TRBD1 (5 bases). Germline CDR1 reads SEHNR; CDR2 reads FQNEAQ (reference sequence). This CDR3 has 14 residues. V gave up 3 bases and J gave up 2 bases, with 10 bases separating them. The CDR3 protein is CASSFGRDQETQYF. DNA for the CDR3: TGTGCCAGCAGCTTCGGCAGGGATCAAGAGACCCAGTACTTC.

The rearrangement uses TRBV12-3 or TRBV12-4 and TRBJ1-6, with 7 bases lining up with TRBD1. The CDR3 has 16 residues. Trimming removed 6 bases from V and 6 bases from J; junction bases left unmatched: 11. DNA for the CDR3: TGTGCCAGCAGAAGACGGACAGGAGAAATTAATTCACCCCTCCACTTT. Protein sequence: CASRRRTGEINSPLHF.

The chain uses TRBV18 and TRBJ2-2; TRBD2 might be the D (6 bases). The CDR3 is made up of 17 amino acids. Germline CDR1 reads KGHSH; CDR2 reads LQKENI. V was clipped by 3 bases and J by 0 bases, with 14 bases between them. The CDR3 nucleotides read TGTGCCAGCTCACCTCGGGGGAACAGAGCGAACACCGGGGAGCTGTTTTTT. It is translated as CASSPRGNRANTGELFF. The variable domain in full, with the rest retrieved from reference TRBV18 and TRBJ2-2, is NAGVMQNPRHLVRRRGQEARLRCSPMKGHSHVYWYRQLPEEGLKFMVYLQKENIIDESGMPKERFSAEFPKEGPSILRIQQVVRGDSAAYFCASSPRGNRANTGELFFGEGSRLTVL.

This clonotype was found once. This chain links TRBV6-2 or TRBV6-3 with TRBJ2-1, with D perhaps matching TRBD2 (5 bases). V lost 2 bases and J 0 bases, leaving 14 bases between the germline ends. The CDR3 loop spans 17 amino acids. CDR1 MNHEY and CDR2 SVGEGT come from the germline V gene. In DNA, the CDR3 is TGTGCCAGCAGTTACAGGAGGACCCAAAGCTCCTACAATGAGCAGTTCTTC. Amino acid sequence: CASSYRRTQSSYNEQFF.

This chain links TRBV6-5 with TRBJ1-3, with no clear D. The germline V and J ends were trimmed by 6 bases and 3 bases, with 15 bases remaining between them. Germline values: CDR1 MNHEY, CDR2 SVGAGI. This CDR3 comprises 15 residues. The CDR3 here is CASSRQGGLGNTIYF. The CDR3 DNA reads TGTGCCAGCAGCCGACAAGGAGGTCTTGGAAACACCATATATTTT.

This sequence joins TRBV7-8 and TRBJ2-6; D gene uncertain. The CDR3 consists of 16 residues. CDR1 is SGHVS, CDR2 FQNEAQ, per germline. Trimming took off 2 bases at V and 0 bases at J, with 8 bases between the two ends. CDR3 region: CASSLTPSSGANVLTF. In DNA, the CDR3 is TGTGCCAGCAGCTTAACCCCCAGCTCTGGGGCCAACGTCCTGACTTTC.

This chain joins TRBV29-1 and TRBJ2-1; 10 bases map to TRBD2. V was pared by 3 bases and J by 12 bases, with 11 bases of the junction left unmatched. The CDR3 has 14 amino acids. CDR1 and CDR2 (germline): SQVTM, ANQGSEA. CDR3 nucleotides: TGCAGCGTTGATGTGTCTAGCGGGAGTGCGGGGCAGTTCTTC. Translated: CSVDVSSGSAGQFF.

The V gene is TRBV9, the J gene TRBJ2-3; tentatively, D is TRBD1 or TRBD2 (7 bases each). Germline V gene lookup returns CDR1 SGDLS and CDR2 YYNGEE. The CDR3 is 17 amino acids. Trimming stripped 4 bases from V and 2 bases from J, with 20 bases between. The DNA of the CDR3 is TGTGCCAGCAGCCCCCTGGGGAGGGGGCGCAACACAGATACGCAGTATTTT. This sequence encodes CASSPLGRGRNTDTQYF.

The genes are TRBV29-1 and TRBJ2-7; unclear D gene. Germline assignment: CDR1 SQVTM and CDR2 ANQGSEA. V was cut by 7 bases and J by 7 bases, with 17 bases left in between. The CDR3 extends over 12 amino acids. CDR3 DNA sequence: TGCAGCGGGTACAGCCCGGTTGAGGAGCAGTACTTC. Protein product: CSGYSPVEEQYF.

V usage is TRBV3-1 and J usage is TRBJ2-1; D is perhaps TRBD2 (5 bases). CDR3 length: 17 amino acids. Trimming pared 5 bases from V and 7 bases from J, leaving 24 bases between. From germline, CDR1 is LGHDT and CDR2 YNNKEL (reference sequence). CDR3 in amino acids: CASSDSWEPVRYNEQFF. The CDR3 bases are TGTGCCAGCAGCGATTCTTGGGAGCCCGTCCGATATAATGAGCAGTTCTTC.

J is TRBJ2-5 and V is TRBV25-1; possible D gene TRBD1, 6 bases. With 1 base removed from V and 5 bases from J, the gap between germline ends came to 14 bases. Germline V gene data show CDR1 as MGHDK and CDR2 as SYGVNS. This CDR3 has 15 amino acids. The CDR3 DNA reads TGTGCCAGCAGTGAATCTATAGGGGGAGTGGAGACCCAGTACTTC. It encodes CASSESIGGVETQYF.

This clonotype was counted once. The V gene is TRBV7-2, the J gene TRBJ2-5; TRBD2 matches 7 bases. Germline V lookup: CDR1 SGHTA, CDR2 FQGNSA. The CDR3 is 15 residues long. With 5 bases clipped from V and 0 bases from J, the junction kept 6 bases outside the gene matches. CDR3 region: CASSLWGGYQETQYF. CDR3 coding DNA: TGTGCCAGCAGCCTTTGGGGGGGGTACCAAGAGACCCAGTACTTC.

This chain joins TRBV7-2 and TRBJ2-3; D uncertain. Trimming stripped 1 base from V and 5 bases from J, with 13 bases between. Germline V gene data show CDR1 as SGHTA and CDR2 as FQGNSA. The CDR3 runs to 15 residues. The CDR3 protein is CASSLEWVRGDTQYF. For the CDR3, the DNA is TGTGCCAGCAGCTTAGAATGGGTACGAGGAGATACGCAGTATTTT.